The 27 T cell receptor beta chains below were found in one sample sequenced in a study of T-cell reconstitution after alpha-beta-depleted transplantation in children. TCRbeta library preparation incorporated unique molecular identifiers. TCRdb independently ran MiXCR on the PCR reads; one entry per CDR3 protein. The data show 350,000 to 400,000 distinct CDR3 sequences, with around 20% seen just once and about 3.8% held by the top ten. Sequencing used PBMCs from the stem cell graft donor, obtained from the stem cell graft. These receptors were collected from a human donor who donated a stem cell graft to a child with acute myeloid leukemia.

The chain joins TRBV7-9 to TRBJ2-1; D may be TRBD2 (6 bases). The germline V gene encodes CDR1 SEHNR and CDR2 FQNEAQ (reference sequence). Trimming removed 4 bases from V and 0 bases from J, with 16 bases in between. This CDR3 spans 17 amino acids. The CDR3 loop reads CASSSPTSRRSYNEQFF. The CDR3 nucleotides are TGTGCCAGCAGCTCGCCGACTAGTAGGCGCTCCTACAATGAGCAGTTCTTC.

The chain has TRBV7-6 and TRBJ2-1, with TRBD2 identical over 14 bases. The CDR3 consists of 16 residues. The trim removed 5 bases at V and 7 bases at J, leaving 7 bases unmatched. CDR1 is SGHVS and CDR2 is FNYEAQ in the germline V gene. CDR3 nucleotides: TGTGCCAGCAGCACCAGGACTAGCGGGAGGTATAATGAGCAGTTCTTC. This codes for CASSTRTSGRYNEQFF.

At least ten counts were recorded for this clonotype. V usage is TRBV6-1 and J usage is TRBJ2-5; tentatively, D is TRBD2 (5 bases). V was trimmed by 6 bases and J by 5 bases, leaving 16 bases between them. Germline V CDR1 and CDR2: MNHNS, SASEGT. This CDR3 has 14 residues. CDR3 amino acids: CASRLDGVGETQYF. The CDR3 nucleotides read TGTGCCAGCAGGCTGGACGGGGTTGGGGAGACCCAGTACTTC.

The chain employs TRBV5-1 and TRBJ1-1, with D possibly matching TRBD1 (5 bases). The V end was cut by 0 bases, the J end by 1 base, with 10 bases between. The CDR3 covers 15 residues. Looked up from germline, CDR1 is SGHRS and CDR2 is YFSETQ. DNA for the CDR3: TGCGCCAGCAGCTTGGGGCCAGGGTCGAACACTGAAGCTTTCTTT. The encoded protein is CASSLGPGSNTEAFF.

This clonotype was counted many times. V usage is TRBV6-5 and J usage is TRBJ2-1; 10 bases match TRBD1. Trimming removed 1 base from V and 7 bases from J; junction bases left unmatched: 7. This CDR3 spans 16 amino acids. From germline, CDR1 is MNHEY and CDR2 SVGAGI. CDR3 sequence: CASSYFLDRGSNEQFF. The CDR3 nucleotides are TGTGCCAGCAGTTACTTTCTGGACAGGGGGAGTAATGAGCAGTTCTTC.

This clonotype was detected a few times. The chain carries TRBV27 and TRBJ2-6; D ambiguous. This CDR3 comprises 14 residues. V gave up 0 bases and J gave up 2 bases, with 2 bases separating them. Germline V CDR1 and CDR2: MNHEY, SMNVEV (reference sequence). CDR3 nucleotides: TGTGCCAGCAGTTTATCTACTGGGGCCAACGTCCTGACTTTC. Its translation is CASSLSTGANVLTF.

This clonotype turned up a few times. The gene calls are TRBV4-1 and TRBJ2-7, with 10 bases matching TRBD1. CDR1 is MGHRA and CDR2 is YSYEKL in the germline V gene. This CDR3 has 16 residues. V trimming: 1 base; J trimming: 2 bases; junction bases outside the gene matches: 5. In nucleotides, the CDR3 is TGCGCCAGCAGCCAAGGGATTGGACAGGGGGCCTACGAGCAGTACTTC. Translated, it gives CASSQGIGQGAYEQYF.

This clonotype was picked up many times. V usage is TRBV12-3 or TRBV12-4 and J usage is TRBJ1-1; 9 bases map to TRBD1. The CDR3 covers 16 residues. The J segment lost 0 bases and the V segment lost 5 bases, leaving 7 bases of the junction unmatched. Written as DNA, the CDR3 is TGTGCCAGCAGTCTAGGACAGGGGCCGATGAACACTGAAGCTTTCTTT. Its translation: CASSLGQGPMNTEAFF.

The gene calls are TRBV5-1 and TRBJ2-6, with D perhaps TRBD1 (5 bases). Germline V gives CDR1 SGHRS, CDR2 YFSETQ. The CDR3 runs 17 residues. V was cut by 3 bases and J by 0 bases, with 13 bases left in between. The chain's CDR3 is CASSWAGPNSGANVLTF. The CDR3 DNA is TGCGCCAGCAGCTGGGCAGGGCCCAACTCTGGGGCCAACGTCCTGACTTTC. The full variable domain, rest sourced from reference TRBV5-1 and TRBJ2-6, is KAGVTQTPRYLIKTRGQQVTLSCSPISGHRSVSWYQQTPGQGLQFLFEYFSETQRNKGNFPGRFSGRQFSNSRSEMNVSTLELGDSALYLCASSWAGPNSGANVLTFGAGSRLTVL.

The chain couples TRBV12-3 or TRBV12-4 to TRBJ1-3; no clear D. This CDR3 has 16 residues. V lost 6 bases to trimming and J lost 10 bases, with 25 bases between them. The CDR3 bases are TGTGCCAGCAGCTCCCGGAGGACGGGCGGTTTGAGGACCATATATTTT. It codes for CASSSRRTGGLRTIYF.

The chain couples TRBV7-9 to TRBJ1-1; D is unclear. Trimming pared 4 bases from V and 1 base from J, leaving 7 bases between. Germline V lookup: CDR1 SEHNR, CDR2 FQNEAQ (reference sequence). This CDR3 has 13 amino acids. The CDR3 DNA follows: TGTGCCAGCAGCTCGCGACAGAACACTGAAGCTTTCTTT. This gives the protein CASSSRQNTEAFF.

The rearrangement uses TRBV5-1 and TRBJ1-1, with unresolved D. From germline, CDR1 is SGHRS and CDR2 YFSETQ. This CDR3 contains 14 residues. Deletions cut 1 base from V and 3 bases from J, with 10 bases between. The CDR3 spells CASSLTRKDTEAFF. The CDR3 DNA reads as TGCGCCAGCAGCTTGACCCGGAAGGACACTGAAGCTTTCTTT.

This clonotype was recorded at least ten times. The V and J genes are TRBV20-1 and TRBJ2-1, with D maybe TRBD2 (6 bases). Trimming cost V 5 bases and J 7 bases, with 15 bases left between them. This CDR3 has 13 residues. CDR1 is DFQATT and CDR2 is SNEGSKA in the germline V gene (reference sequence). CDR3 nucleotide sequence: TGCAGTGCTGCGGGACTTGAACGTAATGAGCAGTTCTTC. Translation gives CSAAGLERNEQFF.

The chain uses TRBV7-2 and TRBJ1-5; D remains ambiguous. The CDR3 totals 14 residues. Germline V lookup: CDR1 SGHTA, CDR2 FQGNSA. With 3 bases removed from V and 3 bases from J, the gap between germline ends came to 9 bases. CDR3 residues: CASSFGRPNQPQHF. The CDR3 DNA sequence: TGTGCCAGCAGCTTTGGACGGCCCAATCAGCCCCAGCATTTT.

The CDR3 sequence is CSARDGSSQETQYF. As DNA, the CDR3 is TGCAGTGCTAGAGACGGGTCCAGTCAAGAGACCCAGTACTTC. J is TRBJ2-5 and V is TRBV20-1; no reliable D call. V lost 0 bases and J 2 bases, leaving 10 bases between the germline ends. The V gene's germline CDR1 is DFQATT and CDR2 SNEGSKA (reference sequence). This CDR3 has 14 residues.

V is TRBV10-1 and J is TRBJ2-1; 7 bases are shared with TRBD2. The CDR3 loop spans 16 amino acids. Germline V lookup: CDR1 WNHNN, CDR2 SYGVQD (reference sequence). The trim removed 0 bases at V and 5 bases at J, leaving 7 bases unmatched. The DNA for the CDR3 is TGCGCCAGCAGTGAGTCGGTTAGCGGGCCCAACAATGAGCAGTTCTTC. It translates to CASSESVSGPNNEQFF.

The V call is TRBV27, the J call TRBJ1-5; D call uncertain. CDR1 is MNHEY and CDR2 is SMNVEV in the germline V gene (reference sequence). The CDR3 loop spans 13 amino acids. V lost 1 base and J 5 bases, leaving 6 bases between the germline ends. In DNA, the CDR3 is TGTGCCAGCAGTTTATACGGTGATCAGCCCCAGCATTTT. This codes for CASSLYGDQPQHF.

This clonotype has ten or more counts. The CDR3 sequence: CASSLGGGRSYEQYF. The CDR3 region has the DNA TGTGCCAGCAGTTTAGGCGGGGGGCGCTCCTACGAGCAGTACTTC. V is TRBV12-3 or TRBV12-4 and J is TRBJ2-7; 8 nucleotides match TRBD2. The CDR3 has 15 residues. Trimming removed 1 base from V and 0 bases from J; junction bases left unmatched: 2.

The chain carries TRBV10-3 and TRBJ2-1; a weak D match, TRBD2 (6 bases). The length of the CDR3 is 16 residues. V shed 4 bases and J shed 1 base, with 14 bases lying between them. Germline V gene lookup returns CDR1 ENHRY and CDR2 SYGVKD. CDR3 nucleotides: TGTGCCATCAGTGCGTCGCTAGCGCCATCCTACAATGAGCAGTTCTTC. It codes for CAISASLAPSYNEQFF.

The chain has TRBV14 and TRBJ2-7; D is perhaps TRBD2 (5 bases). The CDR3 is 13 residues long. Germline values: CDR1 SGHDN, CDR2 FVKESK. Trimming left V 3 bases short and J 4 bases short, with 10 bases between. CDR3 residues: CASSQWERYEQYF. The CDR3 DNA sequence: TGTGCCAGCAGCCAGTGGGAGCGGTACGAGCAGTACTTC.

This clonotype was counted only a few times. The chain links TRBV6-5 to TRBJ1-2; D is possibly TRBD1 (5 bases). CDR1 is MNHEY, CDR2 SVGAGI, per germline. With 4 bases removed from V and 8 bases from J, the gap between germline ends came to 20 bases. The CDR3 loop spans 15 amino acids. Written as DNA, the CDR3 is TGTGCCAGCAGTTCCCCGGGACGACCCCATTTGGGCTACACCTTC. It yields the protein CASSSPGRPHLGYTF.

This clonotype occurred a few times. V usage is TRBV20-1 and J usage is TRBJ2-3; D assignment may be TRBD1 or TRBD2 (5 bases each). Germline loops: CDR1 DFQATT, CDR2 SNEGSKA (reference sequence). V was shortened by 5 bases and J by 6 bases, with 15 bases between the two germline ends. This CDR3 contains 13 residues. The CDR3 coding sequence is TGCAGTGCTCCCGGGACGCCGCGGGATACGCAGTATTTT. Translation: CSAPGTPRDTQYF.

The chain couples TRBV7-9 to TRBJ2-7; D is perhaps TRBD1 (6 bases). V was pared by 5 bases and J by 7 bases, with 15 bases between. This CDR3 has 13 amino acids. Germline CDR1 SEHNR, CDR2 FQNEAQ (reference sequence). This CDR3 is CASSPAGVKEQYF. CDR3 nucleotides: TGTGCCAGCAGCCCCGCAGGGGTTAAGGAGCAGTACTTC.

This clonotype was seen many times. V usage is TRBV20-1 and J usage is TRBJ2-1; 13 nucleotides align to TRBD2. Germline values: CDR1 DFQATT, CDR2 SNEGSKA (reference sequence). V lost 5 bases to trimming and J lost 8 bases; unmatched junction nucleotides: 3. The CDR3 contains 13 residues. The CDR3 is CSAWTSGRHEQFF. The CDR3 nucleotides are TGCAGTGCTTGGACTAGCGGGAGACATGAGCAGTTCTTC.

The CDR3 coding sequence is TGTGCCAGCAGCCCAAGTCCCAATCAGCCCCAGCATTTT. Protein sequence: CASSPSPNQPQHF. The chain links TRBV9 to TRBJ1-5; D not certain. The CDR3 consists of 13 residues. Between the trimmed V and J ends, which lost 4 bases and 3 bases, there was a span of 8 bases. Germline CDR1 reads SGDLS; CDR2 reads YYNGEE.

This rearrangement joins TRBV23-1 to TRBJ2-3; TRBD1 matches 9 bases. TRBV23-1 is an ORF, and what it does is uncertain. The CDR3 is 18 residues long. Trimming at V came to 0 bases and at J to 0 bases, leaving 7 bases not matched to a gene. This CDR3 is CASSQSRRTGASTDTQYF. CDR3 DNA: TGCGCCAGCAGTCAATCAAGGCGGACAGGGGCTAGCACAGATACGCAGTATTTT.

A word on this clonotype: One junction end does not reproduce the germline sequence, and a read error may be involved. This chain joins TRBV12-3 or TRBV12-4 and TRBJ1-1; D is undetermined. This CDR3 is 11 amino acids long. The CDR3 region has the DNA TGTGCCAGCAGTGCCTACCCGTCGGGTGATTTT. Residues: CASSAYPSGDF.